The TCR beta chain under discussion was sequenced for a study of cytotoxic CD8 clonotypes in ibrutinib-treated CLL. Broader study findings: At ibrutinib response, clonality increased, and at progression it declined back toward baseline.

As for this clone: Its antigen is not identified.

Profiled with immunoSEQ multiplex PCR; TCRdb holds only in-frame clones, not every one. The sample yields approximately 150,000 clones, approximately 80% seen once. The TCR was taken from a human donor with chronic lymphocytic leukemia. Specimen: PBMCs, collected after 24 months of ibrutinib treatment.

DNA of the CDR3: TGTGCCAGCAGTGAAGTGCCGAACACTGAAGCTTTCTTT. Translating gives CASSEVPNTEAFF. The chain employs TRBV6-1 and TRBJ1-1; no reliable D call. CDR1 is MNHNS, CDR2 SASEGT, per germline. V lost 1 base to trimming and J lost 1 base, with 4 bases between them. The CDR3 loop spans 13 amino acids.